This TCR beta chain was sequenced for a study of blood T cells in healthy people across ages (dated by TCRdb to 2013 to 2016). Notes on the research overall: In model experiments, template switching captured about one uniquely barcoded TCR beta cDNA molecule for every two T cells. To track age-related changes in TCR beta repertoire diversity, the study relied on deep sequencing normalized with unique cDNA molecular identifiers. The donors were divided into four age groups: young (average approximately 16 years), middle-aged (about 41), aged (62) and long-lived (about 79). To avoid experimental bias, donors of different ages were randomly spread across the sequencing lanes. The study analyzed two additional independent replicas of 1 million unique cDNA reads from the same blood draw for two donors, one aged 18 to 30 and one aged 80 or older. Here is what the overall study found, with its caveats: The long-lived group showed more naive CD4+ T cells, fewer expanded clones and increased TCR diversity than the aged group, suggesting age selection. Because donor CMV infection status was unknown, age-related changes in expanded clonotypes were potentially confounded. There was a strong correlation between observed TCR beta diversity and the percentage of naive T cells measured by flow cytometry. As age increased, observed TCR beta diversity per million T cells dropped in a roughly linear way, and a significant reduction was already evident by age 40. Estimates of total diversity from one million sequenced T cells were regarded as lower bounds and underestimates. Bulk unsorted PBMC profiling prevented conclusive comparison of naive and antigen-experienced compartments.

Donors were 39 systemically healthy Caucasian individuals from Russia aged roughly 6 to 95 years. Each donor gave approximately 9.3 milliliters of peripheral blood, collected into EDTA-treated Vacutainer tubes. PBMCs were isolated by Ficoll-Paque density-gradient centrifugation, with at least 7 million obtained per sample. Total RNA, at least 6 micrograms per sample, was extracted from PBMCs with Trizol reagent. For every donor, an aliquot of PBMCs went through flow cytometry to measure the percentages of naive CD45RAhigh/CD27high T cells. Spanning cysteine to phenylalanine, the CDR3 consists of 15 amino acids. Only the CDR3 region is kept as DNA, spanning 45 bases read in frame from base 1. CDR1 LGHDT and CDR2 YNNKEL were looked up in the germline V gene (reference sequence). The table lists this clonotype with a count of one. No antigen is known for it. A read error may account for a junction end that differs from germline.

Libraries were built with 5' RACE. TCRdb shows the sequencer as Illumina HiSeq 2500. A second about 7 to 11 cycle PCR used a sample-barcoded 5' primer and a J-beta primer mix. A unique molecular identifier was introduced onto each TCR beta cDNA molecule by a template-switch 5' adaptor carrying 12 random nucleotides. Each sample yielded at least 3 million CDR3-containing paired-end reads. The Mint cDNA synthesis kit, primed by a TRBC-specific oligonucleotide, was used to synthesize first-strand cDNA from all RNA. After uracil-DNA glycosylase treatment, a first 18-cycle PCR used universal primers M1SS and BC2_uni_R on all cDNA. Per the original workflow: For normalization, 1 million high-quality reads, each with a distinct molecular identifier, were randomly selected from each sample. Instead of being binned into consensus sequences, reads that shared molecular identifiers were thrown out. MiTCR, set to a Q25 quality threshold and the strictest error-elimination algorithm, was used for CDR3 identification, clonotype clustering and error correction. Lower-bound total TCR beta diversity was estimated with a nonparametric unseen species model using Euler transformation. TCRdb reran the public reads through fastp at Q25 and MiXCR, keeping productive beta chains. Each CDR3 protein appears once, grouped with its most common genes and DNA. In this record, the V and J calls reflect TCRdb's handling and not the investigators' own analysis. The table for this sample lists 800,000 or so distinct CDR3 sequences; roughly 46% of them were counted only once. The ten largest clones add up to over 15% of the sample.

The clonotype comes from a man older than 75 in good health. The chain employs TRBV3-1 and TRBJ2-5; 14 of the junction bases match TRBD2. Sample: blood. The nucleotide sequence reads TGTGCCAGCAGTCAAGGGACTAGCGGGAGAAAGACCCAGTACTTC. This translates into CASSQGTSGRKTQYF.